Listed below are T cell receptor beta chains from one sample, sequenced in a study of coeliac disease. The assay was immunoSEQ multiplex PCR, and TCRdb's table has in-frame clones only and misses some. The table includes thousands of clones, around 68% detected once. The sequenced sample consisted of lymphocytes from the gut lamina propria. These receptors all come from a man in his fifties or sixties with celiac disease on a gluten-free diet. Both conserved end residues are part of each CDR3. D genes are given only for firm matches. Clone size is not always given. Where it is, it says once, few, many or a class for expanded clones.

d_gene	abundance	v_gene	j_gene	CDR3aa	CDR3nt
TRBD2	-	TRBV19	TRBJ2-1	CASSTLAGLRHEQFF	TGTGCCAGTAGTACCCTAGCGGGGCTTCGCCATGAGCAGTTCTTC
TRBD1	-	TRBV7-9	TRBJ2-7	CASSLTGDNEQYF	TGTGCCAGCAGCCTGACAGGGGACAACGAGCAGTACTTC
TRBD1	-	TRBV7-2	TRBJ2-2	CASSVPGQVTGELFF	TGTGCCAGCAGCGTACCGGGACAGGTCACCGGGGAGCTGTTTTTT
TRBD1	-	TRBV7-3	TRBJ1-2	CASSSGQGALGGYTF	TGTGCCAGCAGCTCCGGACAGGGGGCGTTAGGAGGCTACACCTTC
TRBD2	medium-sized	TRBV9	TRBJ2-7	CASSVGVAGGPDYEQYF	TGTGCCAGCAGCGTAGGGGTAGCGGGGGGGCCTGACTACGAGCAGTACTTC
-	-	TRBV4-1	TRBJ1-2	CASSQGAGPSGYTF	TGCGCCAGCAGCCAAGGGGCAGGGCCTTCTGGCTACACCTTC
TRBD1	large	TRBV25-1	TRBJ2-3	CASSYRGDTQYF	TGTGCCAGCAGTTACAGGGGAGATACGCAGTATTTT
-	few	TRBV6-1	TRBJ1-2	CASSEVRRGDGYTF	TGTGCCAGCAGTGAAGTACGCCGGGGGGATGGCTACACCTTC
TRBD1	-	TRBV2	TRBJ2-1	CASTGQGVYNEQFF	TGTGCCAGCACTGGACAGGGTGTTTACAATGAGCAGTTCTTC
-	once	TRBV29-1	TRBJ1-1	CSVADSEAFF	TGCAGCGTCGCTGACAGTGAAGCTTTCTTT
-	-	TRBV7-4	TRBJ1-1	CASNLMQGKDTEAFF	TGTGCCAGCAACTTAATGCAGGGGAAGGACACTGAAGCTTTCTTT
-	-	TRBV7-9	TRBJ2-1	CASSVQNEQFF	TGTGCCAGCAGCGTCCAAAATGAGCAGTTCTTC
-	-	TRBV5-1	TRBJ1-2	CASSAPGQPYGYTF	TGCGCCAGCAGCGCCCCGGGACAACCCTATGGCTACACCTTC
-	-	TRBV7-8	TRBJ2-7	CASSLDGRAANEQYF	TGTGCCAGCAGCTTAGATGGCAGGGCAGCTAACGAGCAGTACTTC
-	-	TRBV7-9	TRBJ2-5	CASSHAGGETQYF	TGTGCCAGCAGCCACGCAGGGGGGGAGACCCAGTACTTC
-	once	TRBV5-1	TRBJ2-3	CASSFSQGAARASTDTQYF	TGCGCCAGCAGCTTTTCACAGGGAGCCGCCCGTGCTAGCACAGATACGCAGTATTTT
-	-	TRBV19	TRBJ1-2	CASSTSGTTNYGYTF	TGTGCCAGTAGTACCTCCGGGACTACTAACTATGGCTACACCTTC
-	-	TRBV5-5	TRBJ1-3	CASSRRGMEPGNTIYF	TGTGCCAGCAGCCGGCGGGGTATGGAACCTGGAAACACCATATATTTT
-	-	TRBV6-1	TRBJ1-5	CASSEVGGEGPQHF	TGTGCCAGCAGTGAAGTGGGGGGTGAAGGGCCCCAGCATTTT
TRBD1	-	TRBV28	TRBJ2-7	CASSGTGSSYEQYF	TGTGCCAGCAGTGGGACAGGGAGCTCCTACGAGCAGTACTTC
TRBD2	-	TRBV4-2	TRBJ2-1	CASSPPAGGEHEQFF	TGTGCCAGCAGTCCTCCAGCGGGGGGTGAACATGAGCAGTTCTTC
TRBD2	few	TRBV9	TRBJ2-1	CASSGVAGETNEQFF	TGTGCCAGCAGCGGAGTAGCGGGGGAGACCAATGAGCAGTTCTTC
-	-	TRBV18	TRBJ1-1	CATEPPFEYQGAFF	TGTGCCACCGAACCACCATTTGAGTACCAGGGAGCTTTCTTT
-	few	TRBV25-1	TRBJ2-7	CASSELYYEQYF	TGTGCCAGCAGTGAATTGTACTACGAGCAGTACTTC
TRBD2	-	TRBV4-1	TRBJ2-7	CASSQRGVQYF	TGCGCCAGCAGCCAGCGGGGGGTGCAGTACTTC
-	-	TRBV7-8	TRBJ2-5	CASSFRGQVRETQYF	TGTGCCAGCAGCTTCAGAGGGCAGGTCAGGGAGACCCAGTACTTC
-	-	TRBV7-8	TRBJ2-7	CASSLGHQVSYEQYF	TGTGCCAGCAGCTTAGGTCATCAGGTTTCCTACGAGCAGTACTTC
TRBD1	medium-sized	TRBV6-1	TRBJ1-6	CASGGQGGNSPLHF	TGTGCCAGCGGGGGACAGGGTGGGAATTCACCCCTCCACTTT
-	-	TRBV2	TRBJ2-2	CASSAQGQNTGELFF	TGTGCCAGCAGTGCTCAGGGACAGAACACCGGGGAGCTGTTTTTT
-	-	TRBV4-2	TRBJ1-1	CASSQGDGLKTEAFF	TGTGCCAGCAGCCAAGGGGACGGACTAAAGACTGAAGCTTTCTTT
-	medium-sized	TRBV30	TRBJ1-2	CAWSVASVYGYTF	TGTGCCTGGAGTGTGGCATCTGTCTATGGCTACACCTTC
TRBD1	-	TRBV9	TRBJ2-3	CASSGDRGDTQYF	TGTGCCAGCAGCGGCGACAGGGGCGATACGCAGTATTTT
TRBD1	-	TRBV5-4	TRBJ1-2	CASSPGPFDRVNGYTF	TGTGCCAGCAGCCCCGGCCCCTTCGACAGGGTAAATGGCTACACCTTC
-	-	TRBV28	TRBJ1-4	CASSLLGRGDEKLFF	TGTGCCAGCAGTTTATTAGGCAGGGGCGATGAAAAACTGTTTTTT
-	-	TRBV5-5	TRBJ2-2	CASSFVANTGELFF	TGTGCCAGCAGCTTCGTAGCCAACACCGGGGAGCTGTTTTTT
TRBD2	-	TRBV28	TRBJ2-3	CASSLWTSGGGTDTQYF	TGTGCCAGCAGTTTATGGACTAGCGGGGGGGGCACAGATACGCAGTATTTT
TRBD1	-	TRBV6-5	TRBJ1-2	CASSYSSQGDRGYTF	TGTGCCAGCAGTTACTCGAGCCAGGGGGACCGGGGCTACACCTTC
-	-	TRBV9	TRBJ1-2	CASSARFARGNYGYTF	TGTGCCAGCAGCGCAAGGTTCGCGAGAGGTAACTATGGCTACACCTTC
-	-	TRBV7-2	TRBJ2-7	CASSSSRGSIYEQYF	TGTGCCAGCAGCTCTTCCCGGGGTTCGATCTACGAGCAGTACTTC
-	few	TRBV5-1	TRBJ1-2	CASSLGDQGTGYTF	TGCGCCAGCAGCTTAGGCGATCAGGGAACGGGCTACACCTTC
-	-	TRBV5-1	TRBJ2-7	CASSLKGYEQYF	TGCGCCAGCAGCTTGAAGGGGTACGAGCAGTACTTC
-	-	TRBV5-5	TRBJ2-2	CASSLGLQANTGELFF	TGTGCCAGCAGCTTGGGGCTGCAGGCGAACACCGGGGAGCTGTTTTTT
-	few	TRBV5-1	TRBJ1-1	CASSLAGVRTEAFF	TGCGCCAGCAGCTTGGCGGGGGTGAGGACTGAAGCTTTCTTT